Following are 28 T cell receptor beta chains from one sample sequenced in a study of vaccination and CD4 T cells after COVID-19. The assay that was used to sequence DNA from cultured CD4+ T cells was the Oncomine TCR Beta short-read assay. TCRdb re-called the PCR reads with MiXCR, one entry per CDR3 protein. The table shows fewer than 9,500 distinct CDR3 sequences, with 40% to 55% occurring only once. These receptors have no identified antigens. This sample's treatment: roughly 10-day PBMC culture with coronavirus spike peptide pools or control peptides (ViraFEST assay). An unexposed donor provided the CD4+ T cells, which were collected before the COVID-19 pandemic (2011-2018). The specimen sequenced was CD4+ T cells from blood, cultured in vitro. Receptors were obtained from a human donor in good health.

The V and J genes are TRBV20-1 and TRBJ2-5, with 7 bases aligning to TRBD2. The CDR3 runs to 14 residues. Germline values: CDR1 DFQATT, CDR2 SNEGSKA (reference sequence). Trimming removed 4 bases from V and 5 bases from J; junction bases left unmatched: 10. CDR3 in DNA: TGCAGTGCTACCCTCATAGCGGGCGGGGAGACCCAGTACTTC. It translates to CSATLIAGGETQYF.

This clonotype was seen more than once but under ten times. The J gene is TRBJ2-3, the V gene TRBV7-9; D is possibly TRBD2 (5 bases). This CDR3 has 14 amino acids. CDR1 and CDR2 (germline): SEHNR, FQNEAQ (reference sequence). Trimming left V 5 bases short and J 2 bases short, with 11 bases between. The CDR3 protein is CASSPFGNTDTQYF. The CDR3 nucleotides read TGTGCCAGCAGCCCATTCGGGAACACAGATACGCAGTATTTT.

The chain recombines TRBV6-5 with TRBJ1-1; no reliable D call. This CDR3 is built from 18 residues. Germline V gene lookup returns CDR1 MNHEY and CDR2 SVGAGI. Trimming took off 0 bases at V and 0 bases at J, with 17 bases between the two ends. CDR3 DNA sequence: TGTGCCAGCAGTTACTCTTACCTCGAGCGTCCCATGAACACTGAAGCTTTCTTT. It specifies CASSYSYLERPMNTEAFF.

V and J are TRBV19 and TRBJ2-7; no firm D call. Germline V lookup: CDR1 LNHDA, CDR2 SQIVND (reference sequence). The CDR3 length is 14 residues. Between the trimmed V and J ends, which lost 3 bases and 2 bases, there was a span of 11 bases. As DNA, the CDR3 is TGTGCCAGTAGTATCGGGCAGCTGACCTACGAGCAGTACTTC. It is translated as CASSIGQLTYEQYF. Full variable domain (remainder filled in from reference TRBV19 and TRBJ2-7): DGGITQSPKYLFRKEGQNVTLSCEQNLNHDAMYWYRQDPGQGLRLIYYSQIVNDFQKGDIAEGYSVSREKKESFPLTVTSAQKNPTAFYLCASSIGQLTYEQYFGPGTRLTVT.

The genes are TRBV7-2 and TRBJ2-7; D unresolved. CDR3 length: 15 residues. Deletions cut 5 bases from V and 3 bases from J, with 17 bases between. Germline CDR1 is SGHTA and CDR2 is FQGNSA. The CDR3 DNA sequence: TGTGCCAGCAGCCTGGGCCGTACCCACTACTACGAGCAGTACTTC. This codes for CASSLGRTHYYEQYF. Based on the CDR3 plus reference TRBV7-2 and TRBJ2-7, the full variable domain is GAGVSQSPSNKVTEKGKDVELRCDPISGHTALYWYRQSLGQGLEFLIYFQGNSAPDKSGLPSDRFSAERTGGSVSTLTIQRTQQEDSAVYLCASSLGRTHYYEQYFGPGTRLTVT.

As DNA, the CDR3 is TGTGCCAGTAGTATAGGGGGGACAGTCGCCAATGAGCAGTTCTTC. Its protein is CASSIGGTVANEQFF. The chain couples TRBV19 to TRBJ2-1, with 7 nucleotides matching TRBD1. V shed 1 base and J 6 bases; nucleotides not matched to a gene: 6. The CDR3 is 15 residues long. The germline gives CDR1 LNHDA, CDR2 SQIVND (reference sequence).

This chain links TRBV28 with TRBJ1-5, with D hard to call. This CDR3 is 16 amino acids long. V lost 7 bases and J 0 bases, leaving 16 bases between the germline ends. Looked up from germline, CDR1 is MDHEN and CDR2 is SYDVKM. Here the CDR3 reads CASTGNYLYSNQPQHF. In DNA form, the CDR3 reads TGTGCCAGCACAGGAAACTACCTCTATAGCAATCAGCCCCAGCATTTT.

The DNA of the CDR3 is TGTGCCAGCACCCGGGACATTTTCGCTGAAGCTTTCTTT. Its translation: CASTRDIFAEAFF. The J gene is TRBJ1-1, the V gene TRBV2; tentatively, D is TRBD1 (6 bases). CDR1 and CDR2 (germline): SNHLY, FYNNEI. CDR3 size: 13 residues. Trimming removed 7 bases from V and 6 bases from J, with 15 bases in between.

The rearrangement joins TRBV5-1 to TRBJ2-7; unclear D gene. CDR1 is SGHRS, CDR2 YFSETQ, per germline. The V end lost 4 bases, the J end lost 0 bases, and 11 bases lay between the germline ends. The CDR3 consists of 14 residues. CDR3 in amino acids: CASSPDPSSYEQYF. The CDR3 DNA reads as TGCGCCAGCAGCCCCGACCCTAGCTCCTACGAGCAGTACTTC.

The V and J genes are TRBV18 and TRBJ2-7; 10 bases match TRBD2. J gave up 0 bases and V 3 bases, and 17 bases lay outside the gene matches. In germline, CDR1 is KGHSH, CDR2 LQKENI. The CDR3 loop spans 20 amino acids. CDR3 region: CASSPGLGSSGRSSSYEQYF. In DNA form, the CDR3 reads TGTGCCAGCTCACCTGGGCTAGGGTCTAGCGGGAGATCGAGCTCCTACGAGCAGTACTTC. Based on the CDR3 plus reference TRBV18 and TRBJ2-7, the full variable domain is NAGVMQNPRHLVRRRGQEARLRCSPMKGHSHVYWYRQLPEEGLKFMVYLQKENIIDESGMPKERFSAEFPKEGPSILRIQQVVRGDSAAYFCASSPGLGSSGRSSSYEQYFGPGTRLTVT.

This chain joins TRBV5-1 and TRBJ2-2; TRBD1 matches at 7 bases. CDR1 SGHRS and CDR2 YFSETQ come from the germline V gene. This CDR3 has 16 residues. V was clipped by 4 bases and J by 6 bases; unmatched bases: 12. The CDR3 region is CASSLQGQGVSGELFF. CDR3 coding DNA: TGCGCCAGCAGCCTACAGGGGCAGGGGGTCTCCGGGGAGCTGTTTTTT.

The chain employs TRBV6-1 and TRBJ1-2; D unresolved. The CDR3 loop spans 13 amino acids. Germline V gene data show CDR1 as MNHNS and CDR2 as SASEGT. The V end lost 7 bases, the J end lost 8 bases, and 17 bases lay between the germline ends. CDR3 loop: CASTPTGTRGYTF. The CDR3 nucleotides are TGTGCCAGCACCCCGACGGGAACTCGAGGCTACACCTTC.

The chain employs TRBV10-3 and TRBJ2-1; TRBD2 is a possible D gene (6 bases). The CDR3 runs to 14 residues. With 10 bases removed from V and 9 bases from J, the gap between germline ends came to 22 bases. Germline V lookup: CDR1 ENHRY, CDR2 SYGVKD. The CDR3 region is CATNPGGKGLEQFF. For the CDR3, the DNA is TGTGCCACCAACCCAGGAGGGAAGGGGCTTGAGCAGTTCTTC.

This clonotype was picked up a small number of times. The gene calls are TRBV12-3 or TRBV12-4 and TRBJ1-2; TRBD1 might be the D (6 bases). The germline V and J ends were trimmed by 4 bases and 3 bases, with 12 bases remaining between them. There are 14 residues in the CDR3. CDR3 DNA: TGTGCCAGCAGTTCTTGGGGGCGGGACTATGGCTACACCTTC. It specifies CASSSWGRDYGYTF.

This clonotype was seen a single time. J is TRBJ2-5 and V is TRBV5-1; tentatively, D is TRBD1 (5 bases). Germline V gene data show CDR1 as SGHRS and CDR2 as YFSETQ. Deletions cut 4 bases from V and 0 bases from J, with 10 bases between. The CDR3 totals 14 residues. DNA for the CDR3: TGCGCCAGCAGCCTCCAGGGTTACCAAGAGACCCAGTACTTC. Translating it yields CASSLQGYQETQYF.

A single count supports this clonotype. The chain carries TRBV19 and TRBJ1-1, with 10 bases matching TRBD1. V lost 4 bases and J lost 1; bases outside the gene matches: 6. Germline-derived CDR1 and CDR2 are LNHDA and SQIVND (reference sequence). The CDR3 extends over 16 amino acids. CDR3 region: CASSTRTGGGNTEAFF. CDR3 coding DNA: TGTGCCAGTAGTACGCGGACAGGGGGGGGGAACACTGAAGCTTTCTTT.

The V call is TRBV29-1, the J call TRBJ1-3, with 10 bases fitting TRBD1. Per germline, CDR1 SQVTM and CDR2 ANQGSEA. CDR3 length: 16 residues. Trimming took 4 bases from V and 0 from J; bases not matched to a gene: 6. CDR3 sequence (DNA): TGCAGCGTTGCAGTACGGACAGGGGGCTCTGGAAACACCATATATTTT. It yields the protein CSVAVRTGGSGNTIYF. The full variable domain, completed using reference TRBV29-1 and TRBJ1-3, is SAVISQKPSRDICQRGTSLTIQCQVDSQVTMMFWYRQQPGQSLTLIATANQGSEATYESGFVIDKFPISRPNLTFSTLTVSNMSPEDSSIYLCSVAVRTGGSGNTIYFGEGSWLTVV.

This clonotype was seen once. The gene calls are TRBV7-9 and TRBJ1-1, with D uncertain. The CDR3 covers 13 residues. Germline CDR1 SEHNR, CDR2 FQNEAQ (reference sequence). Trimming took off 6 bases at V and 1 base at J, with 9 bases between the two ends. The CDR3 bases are TGTGCCAGCAGTGAATTTCCGAACACTGAAGCTTTCTTT. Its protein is CASSEFPNTEAFF. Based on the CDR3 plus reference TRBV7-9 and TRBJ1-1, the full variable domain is DTGVSQNPRHKITKRGQNVTFRCDPISEHNRLYWYRQTLGQGPEFLTYFQNEAQLEKSRLLSDRFSAERPKGSFSTLEIQRTEQGDSAMYLCASSEFPNTEAFFGQGTRLTVV.

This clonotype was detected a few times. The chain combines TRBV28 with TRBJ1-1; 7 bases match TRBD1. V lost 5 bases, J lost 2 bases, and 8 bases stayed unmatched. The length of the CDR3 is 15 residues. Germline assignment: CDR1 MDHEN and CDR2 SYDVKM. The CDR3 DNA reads TGTGCCAGCAGTCCCTCCGACAGGGCCAACACTGAAGCTTTCTTT. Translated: CASSPSDRANTEAFF.

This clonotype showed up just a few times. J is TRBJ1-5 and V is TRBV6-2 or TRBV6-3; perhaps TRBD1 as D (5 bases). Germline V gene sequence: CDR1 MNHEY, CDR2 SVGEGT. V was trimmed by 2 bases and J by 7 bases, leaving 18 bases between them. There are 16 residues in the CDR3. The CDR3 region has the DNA TGTGCCAGCAGTTACCTCCGGGGGAGGGGCGGACAGCCCCAGCATTTT. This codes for CASSYLRGRGGQPQHF.

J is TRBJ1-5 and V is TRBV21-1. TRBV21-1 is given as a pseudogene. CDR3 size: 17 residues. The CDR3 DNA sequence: TGTGCCAGCAGTAAAACCTGGCTTACTCTGAACGGACAGCCCCAGCATTTT. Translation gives CASSKTWLTLNGQPQHF.

The CDR3 DNA reads as TGTGCCAGCAGCTTCGGACATAGCACCTACAATGAGCAGTTCTTC. Residues: CASSFGHSTYNEQFF. The V gene is TRBV11-2, the J gene TRBJ2-1, with D possibly being TRBD1 (5 bases). The germline V and J ends were trimmed by 3 bases and 2 bases, with 11 bases remaining between them. Germline V gene sequence: CDR1 SGHAT, CDR2 FQNNGV. This CDR3 has 15 amino acids.

The CDR3 DNA sequence: TGTGCCAGCAGCCAAGATGCAGGGTACAATGAGCAGTTCTTC. Amino acids: CASSQDAGYNEQFF. V gene TRBV14 combines with J gene TRBJ2-1, with D perhaps TRBD1 (5 bases). Looked up from germline, CDR1 is SGHDN and CDR2 is FVKESK. V shed 0 bases and J shed 4 bases, with 7 bases lying between them. This CDR3 is 14 amino acids long.

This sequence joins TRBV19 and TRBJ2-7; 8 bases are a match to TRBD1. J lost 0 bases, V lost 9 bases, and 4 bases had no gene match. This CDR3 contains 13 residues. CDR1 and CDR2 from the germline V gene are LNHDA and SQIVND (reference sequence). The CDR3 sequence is CASGTGISYEQYF. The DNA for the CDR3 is TGTGCCAGCGGGACAGGCATCTCCTACGAGCAGTACTTC.

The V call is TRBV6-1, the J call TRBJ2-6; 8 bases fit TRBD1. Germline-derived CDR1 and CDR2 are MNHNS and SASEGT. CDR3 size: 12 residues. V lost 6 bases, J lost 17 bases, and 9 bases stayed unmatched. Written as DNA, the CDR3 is TGTGCCAGCAGCTGGGACAGGAGAAGTTTGACTTTC. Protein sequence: CASSWDRRSLTF.

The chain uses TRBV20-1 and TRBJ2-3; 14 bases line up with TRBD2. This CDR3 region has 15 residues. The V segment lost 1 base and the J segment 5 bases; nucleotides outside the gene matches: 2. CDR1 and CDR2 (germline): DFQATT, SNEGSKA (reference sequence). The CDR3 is CSARGTSGRLDTQYF. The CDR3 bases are TGCAGTGCTAGAGGGACTAGCGGGAGGCTAGATACGCAGTATTTT.

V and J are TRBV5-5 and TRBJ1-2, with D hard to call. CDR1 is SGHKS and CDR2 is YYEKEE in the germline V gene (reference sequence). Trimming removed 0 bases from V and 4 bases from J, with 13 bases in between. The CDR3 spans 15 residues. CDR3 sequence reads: CASSLENLSTYGYTF. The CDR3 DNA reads TGTGCCAGCAGCTTGGAAAACCTGAGCACCTATGGCTACACCTTC.

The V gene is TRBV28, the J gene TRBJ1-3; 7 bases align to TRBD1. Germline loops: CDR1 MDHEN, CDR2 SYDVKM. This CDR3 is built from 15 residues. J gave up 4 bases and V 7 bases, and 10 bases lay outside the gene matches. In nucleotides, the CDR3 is TGTGCCAGCAACCAACAGGGGTCGGGGGGAAACACCATATATTTT. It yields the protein CASNQQGSGGNTIYF.